This T cell receptor (beta chain) comes out of a study of blood T cells in healthy people across ages. Together with a sample-barcoded 5' primer, a J-beta primer mix was included in a second PCR lasting roughly 7 to 11 cycles. TCRdb redid the calling of the 5' RACE reads with MiXCR, one entry per CDR3 protein. The sample contains around 1,500,000 distinct CDR3 sequences, 35% to 45% of which appear only once. The CDR3 consists of 15 residues. J gave up 0 bases and V 0 bases, and 4 bases lay outside the gene matches. Germline lookup yields CDR1 DFQATT and CDR2 SNEGSKA (reference sequence). V is TRBV20-1 and J is TRBJ2-7, with 8 positions matching TRBD2. The TCR originated in a woman aged 18-30 years in good health. The specimen was blood. The CDR3 region is CSARDSGESSYEQYF. CDR3 sequence (DNA): TGCAGTGCTAGAGATAGCGGGGAAAGCTCCTACGAGCAGTACTTC.